These 15 T cell receptor beta chains originate from one sample sequenced in a study of blood T cell repertoires in COVID-19. Produced via immunoSEQ multiplex PCR; TCRdb's table is partial and in-frame only. The sample consists of some 200,000 clones, approximately 75% of them appearing once. What was sequenced was PBMCs or T cells enriched from blood (not recorded which). The receptors originated from a man in his forties who had recovered from COVID-19.

The V gene is TRBV6-5, the J gene TRBJ1-5; tentatively, D is TRBD1 (5 bases). The CDR3 totals 15 residues. Trimming pared 0 bases from V and 6 bases from J, leaving 12 bases between. CDR1 is MNHEY and CDR2 is SVGAGI in the germline V gene. The CDR3 nucleotides are TGTGCCAGCAGTTACTCGGGGCAGCGGGGTCAGCCCCAGCATTTT. Its translation: CASSYSGQRGQPQHF.

This rearrangement joins TRBV28 to TRBJ1-2; 9 bases align to TRBD1. CDR3 length equals 12 residues. After removal of 5 bases from V and 8 bases from J, the junction contained 3 bases not matched to a gene. The germline gives CDR1 MDHEN, CDR2 SYDVKM. The CDR3 bases are TGTGCCAGCAGTACAGGGGGCCGGGGCTACACCTTC. This codes for CASSTGGRGYTF.

This CDR3 is CAWRGGQGLNSYEQYF. CDR3 sequence (DNA): TGTGCCTGGAGGGGGGGACAGGGCCTTAACTCCTACGAGCAGTACTTC. This chain connects TRBV30 to TRBJ2-7; 9 bases map to TRBD1. Germline CDR1 and CDR2: GTSNPN and SVGIG (reference sequence). The CDR3 sequence is 16 residues long. V was pared by 3 bases and J by 0 bases, with 9 bases of the junction left unmatched.

The chain links TRBV27 to TRBJ1-5; D gene unclear. The CDR3 covers 15 residues. V dropped 5 bases and J dropped 3 bases, with 14 bases sitting between them. The germline V gene encodes CDR1 MNHEY and CDR2 SMNVEV (reference sequence). The chain's CDR3 is CASSNRRLANQPQHF. For the CDR3, the DNA is TGTGCCAGCAGTAACCGCAGGTTGGCCAATCAGCCCCAGCATTTT.

V is TRBV7-8 and J is TRBJ2-7, with 12 bases matching TRBD1. V was clipped by 4 bases and J by 6 bases; unmatched bases: 7. Looked up from germline, CDR1 is SGHVS and CDR2 is FQNEAQ. The CDR3 loop spans 15 amino acids. The chain's CDR3 is CASSWFGTGGGEQYF. In DNA form, the CDR3 reads TGTGCCAGCAGCTGGTTTGGGACAGGGGGCGGCGAGCAGTACTTC.

The chain is built from TRBV11-2 and TRBJ2-1; 7 nucleotides line up with TRBD2. Germline V gene lookup returns CDR1 SGHAT and CDR2 FQNNGV. Germline trimming cut 3 bases from V and 8 bases from J; bases unmatched to any gene: 10. The CDR3 consists of 15 residues. The CDR3 DNA sequence: TGTGCCAGCAGCTTCTTGGGGAGGGGAGTCGATGAGCAGTTCTTC. Translating it yields CASSFLGRGVDEQFF.

This clone was seen a single time. The J gene is TRBJ2-3, the V gene TRBV5-1; weak D call: TRBD1 (5 bases). There are 17 residues in the CDR3. Looked up from germline, CDR1 is SGHRS and CDR2 is YFSETQ. The V end was cut by 5 bases, the J end by 2 bases, with 21 bases between. DNA for the CDR3: TGCGCCAGCAGACCTACACCTCGGACATCGACCACAGATACGCAGTATTTT. This codes for CASRPTPRTSTTDTQYF.

The chain links TRBV24-1 to TRBJ2-3, with 8 bases fitting TRBD1. V trimming: 3 bases; J trimming: 8 bases; junction bases outside the gene matches: 3. CDR3 length equals 13 residues. Per the germline V gene, CDR1 is KGHDR and CDR2 is SFDVKD. CDR3: CATSDPTGATQYF. The CDR3 nucleotides read TGTGCCACCAGTGATCCGACAGGGGCTACGCAGTATTTT.

The rearrangement links TRBV2 to TRBJ1-6, with D maybe TRBD1 (5 bases). Germline CDR1 is SNHLY and CDR2 is FYNNEI. The CDR3 consists of 15 residues. Trimming cost V 7 bases and J 0 bases, with 10 bases left between them. Written as DNA, the CDR3 is TGTGCCAGCAATAGACAGAGCTCCTATAATTCACCCCTCCACTTT. Its protein is CASNRQSSYNSPLHF.

V gene TRBV5-1 combines with J gene TRBJ2-7; TRBD1 matches at 7 bases. Germline V gives CDR1 SGHRS, CDR2 YFSETQ. The CDR3 is 13 amino acids. V shed 4 bases and J 3 bases; nucleotides not matched to a gene: 4. The CDR3 region has the DNA TGCGCCAGCAGCGACCGGGACAGCTACGAGCAGTACTTC. This gives the protein CASSDRDSYEQYF.

V usage is TRBV2 and J usage is TRBJ1-2, with TRBD1 matching 11 bases. The trim removed 6 bases at V and 4 bases at J, leaving 4 bases unmatched. Germline loops: CDR1 SNHLY, CDR2 FYNNEI. The CDR3 consists of 14 residues. The CDR3 protein is CASRGQGGGYGYTF. CDR3 coding DNA: TGTGCCAGCAGGGGACAGGGGGGCGGCTATGGCTACACCTTC.

Points on this clone: Given a far larger clone just one base away, this is likely a sequencing read error. Other DNA sequences in the same sample also yield this CDR3. The chain has TRBV6-5 and TRBJ2-7; 8 bases are a match to TRBD1. CDR1 MNHEY and CDR2 SVGAGI come from the germline V gene. This CDR3 spans 13 amino acids. The trim removed 6 bases at V and 1 base at J, leaving 2 bases unmatched. Here the CDR3 reads CASRGTGSYEQYF. The CDR3 region has the DNA TGTGCCAGCAGGGGGACAGGTTCCTACGAGCAGTACTTC.

This clone was counted once. V is TRBV19 and J is TRBJ1-5; 8 bases align to TRBD1. The V gene's germline CDR1 is LNHDA and CDR2 SQIVND (reference sequence). J lost 2 bases, V lost 3 bases, and 9 bases had no gene match. This CDR3 comprises 17 residues. This chain's CDR3 is CASSIPPDRGGNQPQHF. The CDR3 coding sequence is TGTGCCAGTAGTATTCCTCCTGACAGGGGTGGCAATCAGCCCCAGCATTTT. Full variable domain (rest looked up from reference TRBV19 and TRBJ1-5): DGGITQSPKYLFRKEGQNVTLSCEQNLNHDAMYWYRQDPGQGLRLIYYSQIVNDFQKGDIAEGYSVSREKKESFPLTVTSAQKNPTAFYLCASSIPPDRGGNQPQHFGDGTRLSIL.

The chain combines TRBV11-1 with TRBJ2-3; possible D gene TRBD1, 5 bases. The CDR3 contains 15 residues. The germline CDR1 and CDR2 sequences are SGHAT and FQDESV (reference sequence). V gave up 1 base and J gave up 0 bases, with 8 bases separating them. For the CDR3, the DNA is TGTGCCAGCAGCTTAGGGGGCCTTAGCACAGATACGCAGTATTTT. It codes for CASSLGGLSTDTQYF.

V gene TRBV5-4 combines with J gene TRBJ1-2; 7 bases map to TRBD1. V dropped 4 bases and J dropped 4; count of bases not matched to a gene: 7. This CDR3 contains 14 residues. Germline lookup yields CDR1 SGHNT and CDR2 YYREEE (reference sequence). The CDR3 is CASSGMDRTYGYTF. CDR3 in DNA: TGTGCCAGCAGCGGAATGGACAGGACCTATGGCTACACCTTC.